What follows are 30 T cell receptor beta chains derived from one specimen sequenced in a study of blood T cell repertoires in COVID-19. The repertoire was sequenced with immunoSEQ multiplex PCR; TCRdb's copy has only in-frame clones and lacks some. The profile shows more than 300,000 clones, 87% of them singletons. The sequenced material came from PBMCs or T cells enriched from blood (not recorded which). These receptor sequences come from a man aged 40-50 years in a cohort exposed to, infected with or recovered from COVID-19 (not recorded which).

The chain uses TRBV7-2 and TRBJ1-4, with D unresolved. Trimming took off 2 bases at V and 2 bases at J, with 6 bases between the two ends. This CDR3 spans 14 amino acids. From germline, CDR1 is SGHTA and CDR2 FQGNSA. CDR3 nucleotide sequence: TGTGCCAGCAGCTTACGCCAGACTAATGAAAAACTGTTTTTT. Its translation is CASSLRQTNEKLFF.

The V and J genes are TRBV7-9 and TRBJ1-6, with D maybe TRBD1 (6 bases). The CDR3 contains 16 residues. Trimming removed 2 bases from V and 5 bases from J, with 13 bases in between. Looked up from germline, CDR1 is SEHNR and CDR2 is FQNEAQ (reference sequence). The CDR3 coding sequence is TGTGCCAGCAGCTTATCAGGGGTAGGGAATAATTCACCCCTCCACTTT. Residues: CASSLSGVGNNSPLHF.

The chain has TRBV28 and TRBJ2-3, with D perhaps matching TRBD2 (6 bases). Germline V gives CDR1 MDHEN, CDR2 SYDVKM. V shed 6 bases and J shed 5 bases, with 21 bases lying between them. The CDR3 contains 16 residues. Here the CDR3 DNA reads TGTGCCAGCAGCCTTAAACTAGCCTCGACCCTAGATACGCAGTATTTT. Residues: CASSLKLASTLDTQYF.

The rearrangement links TRBV18 to TRBJ2-7; 8 bases line up with TRBD2. The CDR3 is made up of 16 amino acids. V lost 3 bases to trimming and J lost 0 bases; unmatched junction nucleotides: 7. Germline V gives CDR1 KGHSH, CDR2 LQKENI. CDR3: CASSPTSATDSYEQYF. DNA of the CDR3: TGTGCCAGCTCACCGACTAGCGCGACAGACTCCTACGAGCAGTACTTC.

The chain joins TRBV7-9 to TRBJ2-7; D may be TRBD1 (5 bases). Trimming left V 1 base short and J 6 bases short, with 10 bases between. CDR3 size: 13 residues. Germline-derived CDR1 and CDR2 are SEHNR and FQNEAQ (reference sequence). Here the CDR3 reads CASSLGQGGEQYF. Here the CDR3 DNA reads TGTGCCAGCAGCTTAGGCCAGGGCGGCGAGCAGTACTTC.

In regard to this clone: This specimen includes other DNA sequences encoding the same CDR3. J is TRBJ1-1 and V is TRBV5-1; tentatively, D is TRBD1 (5 bases). The CDR3 runs to 13 residues. Trimming pared 0 bases from V and 3 bases from J, leaving 6 bases between. In germline, CDR1 is SGHRS, CDR2 YFSETQ. The CDR3 DNA reads as TGCGCCAGCAGCTTGGGGGGCGACACTGAAGCTTTCTTT. Translating it yields CASSLGGDTEAFF.

This rearrangement joins TRBV3-1 (or the pseudogene TRBV3-2) to TRBJ2-5, with TRBD2 matching over 10 bases. After removal of 4 bases from V and 2 bases from J, the junction contained 7 bases not matched to a gene. Germline-derived CDR1 and CDR2 are LGHDT and YNNKEL (reference sequence). The CDR3 consists of 16 residues. This chain's CDR3 is CASSLRLAGTQETQYF. The CDR3, as DNA: TGTGCCAGCAGCCTTCGACTAGCGGGCACGCAAGAGACCCAGTACTTC.

The rearrangement links TRBV3-1 (or the pseudogene TRBV3-2) to TRBJ2-6; 7 nucleotides match TRBD1. Per the germline V gene, CDR1 is LGHDT and CDR2 is YNNKEL (reference sequence). The CDR3 runs to 17 residues. The V and J ends lost 8 bases and 2 bases, in that order; junction bases with no gene match: 12. Here the CDR3 DNA reads TGTGCCAGCTCACTGGGACAGTCGGGGACTGGGGCCAACGTCCTGACTTTC. It encodes CASSLGQSGTGANVLTF.

As concerns this clone: Other DNA variants within this sample encode the same CDR3. The gene calls are TRBV5-4 and TRBJ1-2; unclear D gene. This CDR3 spans 13 amino acids. V was cut by 0 bases and J by 4 bases, with 7 bases left in between. Germline values: CDR1 SGHNT, CDR2 YYREEE (reference sequence). CDR3 sequence: CASSLGGGYGYTF. In DNA form, the CDR3 reads TGTGCCAGCAGCTTGGGAGGCGGCTATGGCTACACCTTC.

The gene calls are TRBV2 and TRBJ1-5; D perhaps matches TRBD1 (6 bases). The V end was cut by 7 bases, the J end by 0 bases, with 16 bases between. The V gene's germline CDR1 is SNHLY and CDR2 FYNNEI. This CDR3 contains 16 residues. CDR3 sequence reads: CASKGTGGHSNQPQHF. DNA for the CDR3: TGTGCCAGCAAGGGGACGGGGGGACATAGCAATCAGCCCCAGCATTTT.

The V gene is TRBV28, the J gene TRBJ1-1, with D possibly being TRBD1 (5 bases). Trimming took 5 bases from V and 4 from J, leaving 8 bases between them. Germline CDR1 reads MDHEN; CDR2 reads SYDVKM. The CDR3 extends over 12 amino acids. CDR3 nucleotide sequence: TGTGCCAGCAGTCTTCAGGGCACTGAAGCTTTCTTT. Its protein product is CASSLQGTEAFF.

In this sample, this clone turned up once. The gene calls are TRBV10-3 and TRBJ2-7, with 10 bases matching TRBD1. This CDR3 is 15 amino acids long. From germline, CDR1 is ENHRY and CDR2 SYGVKD. V dropped 1 base and J dropped 7; count of bases not matched to a gene: 7. CDR3 coding DNA: TGTGCCATCAGTGAGTACGAGACAGGGGGCTTAGAGCAGTACTTC. This encodes CAISEYETGGLEQYF.

V gene TRBV25-1 combines with J gene TRBJ1-1; D possibly corresponds to TRBD1 (6 bases). The V gene lost 1 base and the J gene lost 2 bases, with 11 bases spanning the gap. The germline V gene has CDR1 MGHDK and CDR2 SYGVNS. The CDR3 is 15 amino acids. CDR3 DNA sequence: TGTGCCAGCAGTGAATGGGGGGGGCGAAACACTGAAGCTTTCTTT. This encodes CASSEWGGRNTEAFF.

The sample holds one count of this clone. The rearrangement links TRBV24-1 to TRBJ2-6, with D tentatively TRBD1 (6 bases). CDR3 length: 18 residues. Trimming pared 0 bases from V and 0 bases from J, leaving 11 bases between. Germline V CDR1 and CDR2: KGHDR, SFDVKD. DNA of the CDR3: TGTGCCACCAGTGATTTGCGACAGGCCCACTCTGGGGCCAACGTCCTGACTTTC. This sequence encodes CATSDLRQAHSGANVLTF.

The table lists this clone with a few counts. CDR3 DNA: TGCGCCAGCAGTGGGGGGTCTAGCGGGTACAATGAGCAGTTCTTC. Its protein is CASSGGSSGYNEQFF. The chain is built from TRBV10-1 and TRBJ2-1; 8 bases fit TRBD2. Germline trimming cut 4 bases from V and 4 bases from J; bases unmatched to any gene: 6. The CDR3 runs 15 residues. Germline CDR1 reads WNHNN; CDR2 reads SYGVQD (reference sequence).

The chain is built from TRBV19 and TRBJ2-5; tentative D call: TRBD1 (7 bases). Germline CDR1 and CDR2: LNHDA and SQIVND (reference sequence). The V end lost 7 bases, the J end lost 7 bases, and 16 bases lay between the germline ends. CDR3 size: 13 residues. CDR3 sequence reads: CASTMEGAGTQYF. CDR3 nucleotide sequence: TGTGCCAGTACTATGGAGGGGGCGGGGACCCAGTACTTC.

The V call is TRBV7-8, the J call TRBJ1-2; possible D gene TRBD1, 6 bases. The CDR3 runs to 15 residues. V lost 3 bases, J lost 6 bases, and 17 bases lay in between. The germline V gene has CDR1 SGHVS and CDR2 FQNEAQ. The CDR3 DNA reads as TGTGCCAGCAGCTTGGGACAAACCTCTGGGCATGGCTACACCTTC. Its translation is CASSLGQTSGHGYTF.

The chain has TRBV16 and TRBJ2-7, with D uncertain. V lost 4 bases and J lost 6, with 16 bases in between. Germline V gene sequence: CDR1 KGHSY, CDR2 FQNENV. The CDR3 loop spans 14 amino acids. CDR3 amino acids: CASSPIGEELEQYF. The DNA for the CDR3 is TGTGCCAGCAGCCCCATCGGAGAGGAACTCGAGCAGTACTTC.

As DNA, the CDR3 is TGTGCCAGCGCTGAATTCCCGGGACTAGCGCTCGATGAGCAGTTCTTC. The encoded protein is CASAEFPGLALDEQFF. The genes are TRBV6-4 and TRBJ2-1, with 10 bases fitting TRBD2. CDR3 length: 16 residues. J lost 8 bases, V lost 8 bases, and 15 bases had no gene match. The V gene's germline CDR1 is MRHNA and CDR2 SNTAGT.

The chain combines TRBV30 with TRBJ1-2; no firm D call. Germline V gene lookup returns CDR1 GTSNPN and CDR2 SVGIG (reference sequence). V dropped 3 bases and J dropped 4 bases, with 6 bases sitting between them. CDR3 length: 11 amino acids. This chain's CDR3 is CAWRYSYGYTF. The DNA of the CDR3 is TGTGCCTGGAGATACAGCTATGGCTACACCTTC.

The CDR3 loop reads CASSLGGRPHEQYF. In DNA form, the CDR3 reads TGTGCCAGCAGCTTAGGAGGGAGGCCCCACGAGCAGTACTTC. The rearrangement links TRBV11-2 to TRBJ2-7; D might be TRBD2 (6 bases). Germline V lookup: CDR1 SGHAT, CDR2 FQNNGV. The CDR3 runs to 14 residues. Trimming took 1 base from V and 5 from J, leaving 12 bases between them.

V is TRBV19 and J is TRBJ1-5; D not resolved. CDR1 and CDR2 (germline): LNHDA, SQIVND (reference sequence). V was cut by 3 bases and J by 0 bases, with 15 bases left in between. The CDR3 contains 17 residues. CDR3 loop: CASSMNSRAYSNQPQHF. CDR3 in DNA: TGTGCCAGTAGTATGAATAGTCGAGCTTATAGCAATCAGCCCCAGCATTTT.

This chain links TRBV3-1 (or the pseudogene TRBV3-2) with TRBJ2-7, with D possibly matching TRBD2 (5 bases). Trimming took off 5 bases at V and 3 bases at J, with 11 bases between the two ends. Germline V gene sequence: CDR1 LGHDT, CDR2 YNNKEL (reference sequence). The length of the CDR3 is 13 residues. The CDR3 sequence is CASSGTSLYEQYF. For the CDR3, the DNA is TGTGCCAGCAGCGGAACTAGTCTCTACGAGCAGTACTTC.

V and J are TRBV12-5 and TRBJ2-2; TRBD2 aligns across 14 bases. Germline V gives CDR1 LGHNT, CDR2 FRNRAP. This CDR3 has 18 amino acids. V lost 3 bases, J lost 7 bases, and 10 bases stayed unmatched. For the CDR3, the DNA is TGTGCTAGTGGTTTAAACCCGGGACTAGCGGGAGCGAACGGGGAGCTGTTTTTT. Translating gives CASGLNPGLAGANGELFF.

This clone occurred once. The chain couples TRBV7-2 to TRBJ2-3; 7 bases are a match to TRBD1. The length of the CDR3 is 15 residues. After removal of 1 base from V and 8 bases from J, the junction contained 9 bases not matched to a gene. Per the germline V gene, CDR1 is SGHTA and CDR2 is FQGNSA. In DNA, the CDR3 is TGTGCCAGCAGCTTAGACAGGTCCTCAGGGGGTACGCAGTATTTT. Translated, it gives CASSLDRSSGGTQYF.

The chain joins TRBV7-8 to TRBJ2-2; TRBD2 might be the D (6 bases). V dropped 2 bases and J dropped 7 bases, with 14 bases sitting between them. The CDR3 is 15 amino acids. Germline lookup yields CDR1 SGHVS and CDR2 FQNEAQ. The DNA of the CDR3 is TGTGCCAGCAGCTTACGACGGGGGTGGGACGGGGAGCTGTTTTTT. Protein: CASSLRRGWDGELFF. Filled out from reference TRBV7-8 and TRBJ2-2, the complete variable domain reads GAGVSQSPRYKVAKRGQDVALRCDPISGHVSLFWYQQALGQGPEFLTYFQNEAQLDKSGLPSDRFFAERPEGSVSTLKIQRTQQEDSAVYLCASSLRRGWDGELFFGEGSRLTVL.

V and J are TRBV2 and TRBJ1-4; 7 bases line up with TRBD1. Germline CDR1 SNHLY, CDR2 FYNNEI. The CDR3 extends over 15 amino acids. The junction had 6 bases not matched to a gene; V was cut back by 5 bases and J by 3 bases. The CDR3 reads CASSNTGEANEKLFF. The CDR3 DNA sequence: TGTGCCAGCAGTAATACAGGGGAGGCTAATGAAAAACTGTTTTTT.

This chain connects TRBV2 to TRBJ2-7; TRBD1 might be the D (5 bases). The CDR3 is 13 amino acids. Germline lookup yields CDR1 SNHLY and CDR2 FYNNEI. The V gene lost 3 bases and the J gene lost 2 bases, with 8 bases spanning the gap. The CDR3 DNA sequence: TGTGCCAGCAGTGACACAGGCACCTACGAGCAGTACTTC. This codes for CASSDTGTYEQYF.

The chain carries TRBV7-6 and TRBJ1-4, with D uncertain. The CDR3 has 15 residues. Germline lookup yields CDR1 SGHVS and CDR2 FNYEAQ. The germline V and J ends were trimmed by 1 base and 3 bases, with 9 bases remaining between them. The CDR3 sequence is CASSLGATSNEKLFF. The DNA for the CDR3 is TGTGCCAGCAGCTTAGGAGCCACCTCTAATGAAAAACTGTTTTTT.

This sequence joins TRBV3-1 (or the pseudogene TRBV3-2) and TRBJ1-5; D may be TRBD1 (5 bases). The germline gives CDR1 LGHDT, CDR2 YNNKEL (reference sequence). CDR3 length: 14 amino acids. The V end lost 1 base, the J end lost 6 bases, and 10 bases lay between the germline ends. The CDR3 DNA sequence: TGTGCCAGCAGCCAAGGAGGAGGGGTTCAGCCCCAGCATTTT. Residues: CASSQGGGVQPQHF.